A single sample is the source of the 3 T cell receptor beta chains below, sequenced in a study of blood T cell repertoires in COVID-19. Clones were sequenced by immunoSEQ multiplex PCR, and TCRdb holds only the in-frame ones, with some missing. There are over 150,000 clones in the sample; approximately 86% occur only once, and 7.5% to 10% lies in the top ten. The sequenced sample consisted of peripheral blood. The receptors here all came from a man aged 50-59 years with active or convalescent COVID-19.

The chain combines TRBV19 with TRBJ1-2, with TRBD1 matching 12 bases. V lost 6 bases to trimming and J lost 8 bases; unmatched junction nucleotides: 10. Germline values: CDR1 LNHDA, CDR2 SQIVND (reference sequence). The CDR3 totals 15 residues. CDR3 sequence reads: CASSQRDRGLRGYTF. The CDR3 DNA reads TGTGCCAGTAGCCAGAGGGACAGGGGGCTACGGGGCTACACCTTC.

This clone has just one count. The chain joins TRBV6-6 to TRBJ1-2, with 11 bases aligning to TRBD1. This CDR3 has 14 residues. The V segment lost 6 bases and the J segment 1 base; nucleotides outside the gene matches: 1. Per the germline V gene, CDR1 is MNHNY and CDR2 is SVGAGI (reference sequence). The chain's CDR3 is CASRGQGVNYGYTF. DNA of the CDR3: TGTGCCAGCAGGGGACAGGGGGTTAACTATGGCTACACCTTC.

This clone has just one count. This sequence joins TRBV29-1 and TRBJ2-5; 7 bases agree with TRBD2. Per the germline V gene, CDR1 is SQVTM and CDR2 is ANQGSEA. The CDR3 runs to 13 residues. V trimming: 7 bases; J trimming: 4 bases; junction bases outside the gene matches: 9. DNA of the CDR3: TGCAGCGCCGGACTAGTGGTTCGAGAGACCCAGTACTTC. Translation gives CSAGLVVRETQYF.